These T cell receptor beta chains were read from a single sample in a study of blood T cell repertoires in COVID-19. TCRdb's table, derived via immunoSEQ multiplex PCR, lists solely in-frame clones and lacks some. The data contain around 300,000 clones, about 90% of them singletons. Sequenced: peripheral blood. All receptors derive from a man aged 18 to 29 with active or convalescent COVID-19. The CDR3 runs from the conserved cysteine through the conserved F or W.

v_call cdr3_length cdr3_aa
TRBV5-4 14 CASSLQGIDSPLHF
TRBV18 15 CASSPPLSLAGEQYF
TRBV4-1 17 CASSQRLGTGRTGELFF
TRBV6-6 14 CASSPRGQQQPQHF
TRBV14 15 CASSQDRRQGYEQYF
TRBV2 10 CASTMDKAFF
TRBV3-1/TRBV3-2 13 CASSQDRIHEQFF
TRBV12-5 15 CASGIRQGRTYEQYF
TRBV5-4 16 CASSLTRGGRGEKLFF
TRBV27 16 CASRRLASGSWYEQYF
TRBV15 16 CATSTRVGTDNTEAFF
TRBV4-1 16 CASSQEPSGGAYEQYF
TRBV5-1 16 CASSALTGSNTGELFF
TRBV7-9 13 CASSLGGWTEAFF
TRBV21-1 18 CASSKALGTGGFRETQYF
TRBV5-1 20 CASSFQSFSLGGLRYYEQYF
TRBV5-1 16 CASSFIRGWSTDTQYF
TRBV11-2 14 CASSFVWGPDTQYF
TRBV28 15 CASSLEGGRVETQYF
TRBV7-9 13 CASSRQNSYEQYF